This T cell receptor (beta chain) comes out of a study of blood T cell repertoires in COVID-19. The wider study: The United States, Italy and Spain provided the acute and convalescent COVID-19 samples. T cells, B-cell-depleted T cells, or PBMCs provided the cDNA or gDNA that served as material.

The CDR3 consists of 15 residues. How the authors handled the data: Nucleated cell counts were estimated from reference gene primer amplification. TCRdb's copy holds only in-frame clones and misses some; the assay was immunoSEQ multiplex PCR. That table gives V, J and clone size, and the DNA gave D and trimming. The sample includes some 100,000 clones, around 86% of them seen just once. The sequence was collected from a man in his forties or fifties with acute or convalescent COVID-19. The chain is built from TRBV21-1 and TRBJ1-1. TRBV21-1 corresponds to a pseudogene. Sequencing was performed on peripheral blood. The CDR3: CASSKSWWGGTEAFF. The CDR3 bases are TGTGCCAGCAGCAAATCTTGGTGGGGAGGGACTGAAGCTTTCTTT.